This T cell receptor beta chain was recovered during a study of OX40 agonist ivuxolimab in advanced cancers. In the study overall: Every 2 weeks, patients received ivuxolimab intravenously, dosed at 0.01 to 10 mg/kg.

Only in-frame clones appear in the TCRdb table, and some are missing; sequencing was by immunoSEQ multiplex PCR. The sample holds 60,000 to 70,000 clones, around 84% seen once. Comments on this clone: Antigen unknown.

This CDR3 has 16 amino acids. V was cut by 4 bases and J by 2 bases, with 17 bases left in between. Per germline, CDR1 MDHEN and CDR2 SYDVKM. Study conclusions and caveats: Expanded peripheral T cells had an undetermined antigen specificity.

Blood draws occurred at baseline, cycle 4 day 1, and cycle 7 day 1. The starting material was CD4+ or CD8+ T cells sorted from blood, obtained in a trial of the OX40 agonist ivuxolimab. The clonotype comes from an adult with an advanced solid tumor such as melanoma, head and neck, liver or kidney cancer. The V gene is TRBV28, the J gene TRBJ1-1, with a tentative D call TRBD1 (6 bases). The CDR3 DNA reads as TGTGCCAGCAGTTACGAATTAACGACAGGAAACACTGAAGCTTTCTTT. Protein sequence: CASSYELTTGNTEAFF.